The 11 T cell receptor beta chains given below trace back to one sample, sequenced in a study of shared clonotypes between healthy human individuals. The data were produced by immunoSEQ multiplex PCR, yet TCRdb's version contains in-frame clones alone and is incomplete. This table holds 2 million to 2.5 million clones, 80% to 95% found once. The material sequenced was naive CD4+ T cells from PBMCs. Subset given: CD45RA+ positively selected. All receptors come from a man aged 18-30 years in good health. Some clones in this sample may be carry-over from other donors' samples.

This chain uses TRBV7-3 with TRBJ2-2, with 8 bases lining up with TRBD2. Germline CDR1 is SGHTA and CDR2 is FQGTGA. With V trimmed by 4 bases and J by 6 bases, 4 bases remained unmatched. This CDR3 spans 14 amino acids. The CDR3 is CASSSSGSAGELFF. The DNA for the CDR3 is TGTGCCAGCAGCTCGAGCGGGAGTGCCGGGGAGCTGTTTTTT.

This chain uses TRBV19 with TRBJ1-2; 11 bases map to TRBD1. This CDR3 is built from 17 residues. The V gene end was trimmed by 4 bases and the J gene end by 2 bases; junction bases not matched to a gene: 9. Germline lookup yields CDR1 LNHDA and CDR2 SQIVND (reference sequence). The chain's CDR3 is CASSTGTGGPANYGYTF. The CDR3 DNA sequence: TGTGCCAGTAGTACGGGGACAGGGGGTCCGGCGAACTATGGCTACACCTTC.

The chain carries TRBV4-2 and TRBJ2-7; 7 nucleotides agree with TRBD2. Germline CDR1 is LGHNA and CDR2 is YNFKEQ. The CDR3 loop spans 15 amino acids. Unmatched junction bases numbered 10, after V lost 1 base and J lost 7 bases. DNA for the CDR3: TGTGCCAGCAGCCAAGCGTTCTTTGGCGGGAGTGAGCAGTACTTC. It specifies CASSQAFFGGSEQYF.

The genes are TRBV7-8 and TRBJ2-1; D is perhaps TRBD1 or TRBD2 (5 bases each). Germline V gene lookup returns CDR1 SGHVS and CDR2 FQNEAQ. CDR3 size: 13 residues. Trimming left V 2 bases short and J 12 bases short, with 14 bases between. Here the CDR3 DNA reads TGTGCCAGCAGCTTATCTCGGGACCGAGGGCAGTTCTTC. Translating gives CASSLSRDRGQFF.

This clone was observed once. The rearrangement joins TRBV7-2 to TRBJ1-3, with D maybe TRBD1 (6 bases). Germline loops: CDR1 SGHTA, CDR2 FQGNSA. V was shortened by 3 bases and J by 0 bases, with 9 bases between the two germline ends. The CDR3 consists of 15 residues. CDR3: CASSFGGSSGNTIYF. The CDR3 nucleotides are TGTGCCAGCAGCTTTGGGGGCAGCTCTGGAAACACCATATATTTT.

The chain joins TRBV11-1 to TRBJ1-2; 10 nucleotides line up with TRBD1. The CDR3 has 14 amino acids. J lost 4 bases, V lost 5 bases, and 4 bases had no gene match. The germline gives CDR1 SGHAT, CDR2 FQDESV (reference sequence). CDR3 nucleotides: TGTGCCAGCAGCCGGGACAGGGGTAGCTATGGCTACACCTTC. Its translation is CASSRDRGSYGYTF.

To note about this clone: The junction shows a germline mismatch at one end, possibly a read error. The V call is TRBV6-1, the J call TRBJ2-7; tentatively, D is TRBD2 (5 bases). The CDR3 spans 14 residues. CDR1 MNHNS and CDR2 SASEGT come from the germline V gene. The CDR3 loop reads CASSSSTGTYEQYF. DNA of the CDR3: TGCGCCAGCAGTTCCTCGACGGGGACCTACGAGCAGTACTTC.

Notes on this clone: Within the sample, other DNA sequences also encode this same CDR3. This chain uses TRBV28 with TRBJ1-2, with D uncertain. The CDR3 covers 12 residues. Germline V gene lookup returns CDR1 MDHEN and CDR2 SYDVKM. The germline V and J ends were trimmed by 2 bases and 5 bases, with 6 bases remaining between them. Here the CDR3 reads CASSLRQYGYTF. As DNA, the CDR3 is TGTGCCAGCAGTTTAAGGCAGTATGGCTACACCTTC.

The chain carries TRBV10-3 and TRBJ2-2, with a possible D match to TRBD2 (6 bases). The CDR3 covers 15 residues. With 0 bases removed from V and 7 bases from J, the gap between germline ends came to 12 bases. Germline loops: CDR1 ENHRY, CDR2 SYGVKD. CDR3 residues: CAISESRRVDGELFF. Written as DNA, the CDR3 is TGTGCCATCAGTGAGTCCAGGAGGGTGGACGGGGAGCTGTTTTTT.

This rearrangement joins TRBV7-3 to TRBJ2-1, with a tentative D call TRBD1 (5 bases). Trimming took off 1 base at V and 10 bases at J, with 11 bases between the two ends. The germline gives CDR1 SGHTA, CDR2 FQGTGA. The CDR3 runs to 13 residues. As DNA, the CDR3 is TGTGCCAGCAGCTTAAGTGCAGGGCGCGAGCAGTTCTTC. This translates into CASSLSAGREQFF.

The rearrangement links TRBV28 to TRBJ1-1; D is perhaps TRBD1 (6 bases). The germline CDR1 and CDR2 sequences are MDHEN and SYDVKM. This CDR3 has 15 amino acids. Trimming pared 5 bases from V and 4 bases from J, leaving 17 bases between. Here the CDR3 DNA reads TGTGCCAGCAGTGAGACGTTTTACAGGGCCACTGAAGCTTTCTTT. It yields the protein CASSETFYRATEAFF.